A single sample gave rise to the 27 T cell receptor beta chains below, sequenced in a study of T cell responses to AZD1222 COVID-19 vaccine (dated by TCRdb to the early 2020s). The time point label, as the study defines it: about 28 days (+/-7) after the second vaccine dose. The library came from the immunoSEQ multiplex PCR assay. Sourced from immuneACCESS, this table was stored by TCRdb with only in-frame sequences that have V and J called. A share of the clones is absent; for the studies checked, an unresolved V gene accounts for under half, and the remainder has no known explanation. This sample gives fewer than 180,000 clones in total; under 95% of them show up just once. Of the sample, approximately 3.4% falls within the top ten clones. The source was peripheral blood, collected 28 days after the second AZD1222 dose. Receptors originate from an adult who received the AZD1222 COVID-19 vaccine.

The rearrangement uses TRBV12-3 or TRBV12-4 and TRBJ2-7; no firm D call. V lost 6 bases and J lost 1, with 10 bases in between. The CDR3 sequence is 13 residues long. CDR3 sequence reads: CASRNSLSYEQYF. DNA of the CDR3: TGTGCCAGCAGGAACAGTTTATCCTACGAGCAGTACTTC.

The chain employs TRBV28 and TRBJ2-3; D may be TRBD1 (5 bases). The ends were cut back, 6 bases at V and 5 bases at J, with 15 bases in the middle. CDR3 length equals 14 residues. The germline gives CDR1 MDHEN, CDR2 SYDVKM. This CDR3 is CASSDSSSGDTQYF. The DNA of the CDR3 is TGTGCCAGCAGCGACAGCAGCTCCGGAGATACGCAGTATTTT.

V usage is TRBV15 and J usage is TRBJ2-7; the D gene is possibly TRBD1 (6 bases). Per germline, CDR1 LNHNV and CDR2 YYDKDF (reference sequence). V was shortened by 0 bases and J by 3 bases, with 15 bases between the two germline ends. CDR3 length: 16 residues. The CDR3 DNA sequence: TGTGCCACCAGCAGAGATCCATCAGGACAGAACTACGAGCAGTACTTC. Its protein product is CATSRDPSGQNYEQYF.

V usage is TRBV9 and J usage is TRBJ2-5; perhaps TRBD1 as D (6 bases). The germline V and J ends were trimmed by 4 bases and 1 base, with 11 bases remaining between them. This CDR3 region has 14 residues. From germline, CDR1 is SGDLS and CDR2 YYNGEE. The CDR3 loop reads CASSLRDIQETQYF. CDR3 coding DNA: TGTGCCAGCAGCCTCCGGGACATCCAAGAGACCCAGTACTTC.

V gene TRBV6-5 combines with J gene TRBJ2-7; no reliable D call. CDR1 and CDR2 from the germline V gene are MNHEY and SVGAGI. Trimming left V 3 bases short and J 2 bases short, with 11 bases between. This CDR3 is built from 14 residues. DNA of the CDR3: TGTGCCAGCAGTTATAATGGGAAACCCTACGAGCAGTACTTC. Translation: CASSYNGKPYEQYF.

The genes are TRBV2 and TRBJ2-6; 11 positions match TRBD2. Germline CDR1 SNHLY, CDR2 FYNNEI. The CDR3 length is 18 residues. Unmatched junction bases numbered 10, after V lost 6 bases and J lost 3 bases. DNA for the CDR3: TGTGCCAGCAGCCCACTAGCGGGAGTCAACTTTGGGGCCAACGTCCTGACTTTC. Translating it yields CASSPLAGVNFGANVLTF.

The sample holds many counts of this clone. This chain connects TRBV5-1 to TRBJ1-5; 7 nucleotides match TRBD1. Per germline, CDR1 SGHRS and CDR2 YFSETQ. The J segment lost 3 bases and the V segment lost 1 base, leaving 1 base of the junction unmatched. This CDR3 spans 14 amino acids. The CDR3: CASSLTGVNQPQHF. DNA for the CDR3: TGCGCCAGCAGCTTGACAGGGGTCAATCAGCCCCAGCATTTT.

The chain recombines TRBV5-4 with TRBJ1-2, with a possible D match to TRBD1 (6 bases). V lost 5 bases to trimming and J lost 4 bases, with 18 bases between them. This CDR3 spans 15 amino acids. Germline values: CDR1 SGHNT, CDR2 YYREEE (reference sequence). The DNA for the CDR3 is TGTGCCAGCAGTGACGGTACAGGGTATTTCTATGGCTACACCTTC. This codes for CASSDGTGYFYGYTF. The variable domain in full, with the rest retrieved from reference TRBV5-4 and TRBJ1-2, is ETGVTQSPTHLIKTRGQQVTLRCSSQSGHNTVSWYQQALGQGPQFIFQYYREEENGRGNFPPRFSGLQFPNYSSELNVNALELDDSALYLCASSDGTGYFYGYTFGSGTRLTVV.

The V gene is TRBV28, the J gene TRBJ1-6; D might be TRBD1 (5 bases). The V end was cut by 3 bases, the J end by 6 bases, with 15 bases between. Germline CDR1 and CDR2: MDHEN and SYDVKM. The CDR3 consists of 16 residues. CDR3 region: CASSLSPGAGNSPLHF. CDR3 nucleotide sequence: TGTGCCAGCAGTTTGTCCCCCGGGGCTGGTAATTCACCCCTCCACTTT.

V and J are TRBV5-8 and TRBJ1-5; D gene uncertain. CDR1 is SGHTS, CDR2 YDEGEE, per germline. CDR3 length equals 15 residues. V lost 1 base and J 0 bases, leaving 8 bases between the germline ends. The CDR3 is CASSLWGGSNQPQHF. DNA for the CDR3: TGTGCCAGCAGCTTGTGGGGAGGTAGCAATCAGCCCCAGCATTTT.

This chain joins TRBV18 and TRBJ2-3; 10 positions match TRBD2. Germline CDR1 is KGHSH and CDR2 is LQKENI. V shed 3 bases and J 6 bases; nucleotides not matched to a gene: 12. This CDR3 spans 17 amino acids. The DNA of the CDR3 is TGTGCCAGCTCACCGCCGGGACTAGCGCTCATTGGGGATACGCAGTATTTT. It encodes CASSPPGLALIGDTQYF.

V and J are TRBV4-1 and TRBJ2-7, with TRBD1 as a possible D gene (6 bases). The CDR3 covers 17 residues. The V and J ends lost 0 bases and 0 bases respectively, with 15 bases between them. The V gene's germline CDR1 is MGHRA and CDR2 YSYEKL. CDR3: CASSQEDVGAYSYEQYF. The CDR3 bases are TGCGCCAGCAGCCAAGAGGACGTGGGGGCCTACTCCTACGAGCAGTACTTC.

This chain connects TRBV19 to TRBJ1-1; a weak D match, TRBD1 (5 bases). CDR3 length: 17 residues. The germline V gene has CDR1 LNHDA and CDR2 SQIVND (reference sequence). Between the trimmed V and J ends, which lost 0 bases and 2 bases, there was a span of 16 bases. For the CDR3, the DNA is TGTGCCAGTAGTATAGACGGTCCGGGACGGGGCAACACTGAAGCTTTCTTT. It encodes CASSIDGPGRGNTEAFF.

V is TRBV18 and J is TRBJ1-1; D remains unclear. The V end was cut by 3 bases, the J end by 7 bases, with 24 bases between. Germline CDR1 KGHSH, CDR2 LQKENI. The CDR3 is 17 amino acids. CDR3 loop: CASSPRTGQGRVGEAFF. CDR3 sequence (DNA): TGTGCCAGCTCACCGAGGACGGGCCAAGGCCGGGTTGGTGAAGCTTTCTTT.

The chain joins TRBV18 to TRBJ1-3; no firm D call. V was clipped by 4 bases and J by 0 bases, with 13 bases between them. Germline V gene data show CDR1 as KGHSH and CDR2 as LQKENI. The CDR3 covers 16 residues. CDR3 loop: CASSRTGSSSGNTIYF. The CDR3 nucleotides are TGTGCCAGCTCACGAACCGGGTCCAGCTCTGGAAACACCATATATTTT.

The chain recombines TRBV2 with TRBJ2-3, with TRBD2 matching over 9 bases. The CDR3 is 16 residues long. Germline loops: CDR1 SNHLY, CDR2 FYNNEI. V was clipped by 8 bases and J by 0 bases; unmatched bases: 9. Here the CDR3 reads CASGGSGRKSTDTQYF. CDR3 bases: TGTGCCAGCGGGGGTAGCGGGAGAAAGAGCACAGATACGCAGTATTTT.

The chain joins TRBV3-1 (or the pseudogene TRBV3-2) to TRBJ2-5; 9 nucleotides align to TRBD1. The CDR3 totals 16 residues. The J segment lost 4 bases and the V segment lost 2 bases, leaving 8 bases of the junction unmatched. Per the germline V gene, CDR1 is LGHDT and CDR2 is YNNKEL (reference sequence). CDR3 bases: TGTGCCAGCAGCCAATACCCGGGACAGGGAAGAGAGACCCAGTACTTC. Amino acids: CASSQYPGQGRETQYF.

CDR3 DNA: TGTGCCAGTAGTACCACTCGGACAGGGCAATACAATGAGCAGTTCTTC. As protein: CASSTTRTGQYNEQFF. The chain couples TRBV19 to TRBJ2-1, with 8 bases that match TRBD1. From germline, CDR1 is LNHDA and CDR2 SQIVND (reference sequence). V lost 4 bases to trimming and J lost 4 bases; unmatched junction nucleotides: 9. The length of the CDR3 is 16 residues.

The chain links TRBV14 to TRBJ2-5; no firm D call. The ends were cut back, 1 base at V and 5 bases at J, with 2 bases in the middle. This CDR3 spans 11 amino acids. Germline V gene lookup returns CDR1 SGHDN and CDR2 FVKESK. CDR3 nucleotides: TGTGCCAGCAGCCAAGTCGAGACCCAGTACTTC. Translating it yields CASSQVETQYF.

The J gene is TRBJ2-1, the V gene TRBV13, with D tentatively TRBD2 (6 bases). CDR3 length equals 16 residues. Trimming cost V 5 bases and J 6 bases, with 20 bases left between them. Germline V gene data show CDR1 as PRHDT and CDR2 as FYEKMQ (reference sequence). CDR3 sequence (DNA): TGTGCCAGCAGCCCCCGGGGAGGAAAACTGCCCAATGAGCAGTTCTTC. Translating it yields CASSPRGGKLPNEQFF. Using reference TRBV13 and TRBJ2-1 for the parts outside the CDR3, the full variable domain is AAGVIQSPRHLIKEKRETATLKCYPIPRHDTVYWYQQGPGQDPQFLISFYEKMQSDKGSIPDRFSAQQFSDYHSELNMSSLELGDSALYFCASSPRGGKLPNEQFFGPGTRLTVL.

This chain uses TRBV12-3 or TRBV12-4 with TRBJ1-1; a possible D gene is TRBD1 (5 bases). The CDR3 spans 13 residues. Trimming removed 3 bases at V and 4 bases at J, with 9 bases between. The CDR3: CASSFQGPTEAFF. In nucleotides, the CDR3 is TGTGCCAGCAGTTTTCAGGGCCCCACTGAAGCTTTCTTT.

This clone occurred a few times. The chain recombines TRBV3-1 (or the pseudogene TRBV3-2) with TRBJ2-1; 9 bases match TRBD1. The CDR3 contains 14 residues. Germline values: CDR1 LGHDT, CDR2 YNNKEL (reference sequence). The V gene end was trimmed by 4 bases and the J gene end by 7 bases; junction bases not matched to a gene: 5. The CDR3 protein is CASSPGTGRNEQFF. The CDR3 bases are TGTGCCAGCAGCCCTGGGACAGGGAGAAATGAGCAGTTCTTC.

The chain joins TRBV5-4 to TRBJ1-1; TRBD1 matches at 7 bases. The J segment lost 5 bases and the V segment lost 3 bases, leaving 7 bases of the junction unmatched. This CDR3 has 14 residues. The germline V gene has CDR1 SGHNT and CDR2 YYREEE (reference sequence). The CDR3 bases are TGTGCCAGCAGCTACTCAGGGGGACAAACTGAAGCTTTCTTT. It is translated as CASSYSGGQTEAFF.

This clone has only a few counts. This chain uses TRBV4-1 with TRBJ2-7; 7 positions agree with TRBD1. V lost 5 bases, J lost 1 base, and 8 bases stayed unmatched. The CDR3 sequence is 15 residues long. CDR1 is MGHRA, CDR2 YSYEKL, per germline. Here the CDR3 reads CASSYQTGPSYEQYF. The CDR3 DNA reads TGCGCCAGCAGCTACCAGACAGGGCCATCCTACGAGCAGTACTTC.

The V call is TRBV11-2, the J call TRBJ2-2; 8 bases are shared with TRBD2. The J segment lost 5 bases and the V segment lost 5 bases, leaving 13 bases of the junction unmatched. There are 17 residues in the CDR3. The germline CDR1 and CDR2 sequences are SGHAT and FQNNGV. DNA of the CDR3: TGTGCCAGCAGCATACCGGGACTAGGGTCAGGGACCGGGGAGCTGTTTTTT. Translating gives CASSIPGLGSGTGELFF.

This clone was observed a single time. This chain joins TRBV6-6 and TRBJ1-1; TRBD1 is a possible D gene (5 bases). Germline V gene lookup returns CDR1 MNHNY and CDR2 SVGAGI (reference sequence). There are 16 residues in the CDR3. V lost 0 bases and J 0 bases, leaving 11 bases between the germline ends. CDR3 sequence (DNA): TGTGCCAGCAGTTACTCTGAGGGGAATATGAACACTGAAGCTTTCTTT. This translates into CASSYSEGNMNTEAFF.

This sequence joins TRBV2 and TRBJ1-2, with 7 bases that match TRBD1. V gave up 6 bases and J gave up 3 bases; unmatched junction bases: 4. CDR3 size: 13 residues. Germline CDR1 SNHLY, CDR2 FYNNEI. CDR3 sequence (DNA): TGTGCCAGCAGGGGGGACAGTTACTATGGCTACACCTTC. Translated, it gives CASRGDSYYGYTF.